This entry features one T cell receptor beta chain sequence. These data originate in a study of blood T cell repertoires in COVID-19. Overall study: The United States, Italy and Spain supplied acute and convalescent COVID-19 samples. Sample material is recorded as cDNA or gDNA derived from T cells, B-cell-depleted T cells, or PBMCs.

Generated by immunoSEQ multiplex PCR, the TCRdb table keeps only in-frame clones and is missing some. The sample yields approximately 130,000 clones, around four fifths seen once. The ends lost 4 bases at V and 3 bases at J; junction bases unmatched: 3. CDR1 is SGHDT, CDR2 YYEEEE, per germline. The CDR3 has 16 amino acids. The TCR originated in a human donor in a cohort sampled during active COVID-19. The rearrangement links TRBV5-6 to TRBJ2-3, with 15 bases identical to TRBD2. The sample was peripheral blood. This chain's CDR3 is CASSLGLAGGTDTQYF. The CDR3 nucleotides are TGTGCCAGCAGCCTAGGACTAGCGGGGGGGACAGATACGCAGTATTTT.